The 13 T cell receptor beta chains listed next were all sequenced from one sample in a study of T cell repertoires in cytomegalovirus infection. These TCRs are of unknown antigen specificity. TCRdb reanalysed the reads using MiXCR and keeps one entry per CDR3 protein. The table records fewer than 350,000 distinct CDR3 sequences, around 29% of them present only once. The sample consisted of cultured PBMCs, taken from culture after CMV antigen stimulation. These receptors all stem from a human donor in good health (CMV status not recorded). Some clones in this sample may be carry-over from other donors' samples.

The chain combines TRBV2 with TRBJ1-5; the match to TRBD1 covers 8 bases. This CDR3 region has 16 residues. The V gene end was trimmed by 2 bases and the J gene end by 2 bases; junction bases not matched to a gene: 5. Germline V gene lookup returns CDR1 SNHLY and CDR2 FYNNEI. The CDR3 DNA is TGTGCCAGCAGTGAATTTGACAGGGGCGGCAATCAGCCCCAGCATTTT. It translates to CASSEFDRGGNQPQHF.

This clonotype was counted a few times. The V gene is TRBV7-9, the J gene TRBJ2-7; 12 bases agree with TRBD1. After removal of 5 bases from V and 4 bases from J, the junction contained 6 bases not matched to a gene. The CDR3 spans 15 residues. Germline assignment: CDR1 SEHNR and CDR2 FQNEAQ (reference sequence). The CDR3 bases are TGTGCCAGCAGCGCATGGGACAGGGGGCCTTACGAGCAGTACTTC. Its translation is CASSAWDRGPYEQYF.

This clonotype appeared many times. V usage is TRBV7-2 and J usage is TRBJ2-3; 8 bases align to TRBD2. The junction had 5 bases not matched to a gene; V was cut back by 1 base and J by 8 bases. The CDR3 contains 14 residues. Germline V lookup: CDR1 SGHTA, CDR2 FQGNSA. The CDR3 nucleotides are TGTGCCAGCAGCTTAGGGCTACGGGGGGGTACGCAGTATTTT. Translation gives CASSLGLRGGTQYF. Full variable domain (outside the CDR3, taken from reference TRBV7-2 and TRBJ2-3): GAGVSQSPSNKVTEKGKDVELRCDPISGHTALYWYRQSLGQGLEFLIYFQGNSAPDKSGLPSDRFSAERTGGSVSTLTIQRTQQEDSAVYLCASSLGLRGGTQYFGPGTRLTVL.

The rearrangement links TRBV6-1 to TRBJ1-5; tentative D call: TRBD1 (5 bases). The CDR3 is 13 amino acids. Germline lookup yields CDR1 MNHNS and CDR2 SASEGT. The V and J ends lost 4 bases and 4 bases respectively, with 8 bases between them. The CDR3 bases are TGTGCCAGCAGTGCACAGGTAAATCAGCCCCAGCATTTT. This encodes CASSAQVNQPQHF.

The chain links TRBV6-6 to TRBJ2-5; no reliable D call. There are 15 residues in the CDR3. The V and J ends lost 4 bases and 1 base respectively, with 13 bases between them. Germline CDR1 and CDR2: MNHNY and SVGAGI (reference sequence). The CDR3 here is CASSWASITQETQYF. CDR3 sequence (DNA): TGTGCCAGCAGTTGGGCATCGATAACCCAAGAGACCCAGTACTTC.

This chain links TRBV20-1 with TRBJ1-4; 7 nucleotides align to TRBD1. The CDR3 is 12 amino acids. V dropped 3 bases and J dropped 7; count of bases not matched to a gene: 2. The germline V gene encodes CDR1 DFQATT and CDR2 SNEGSKA (reference sequence). CDR3 sequence reads: CSASSGGEKLFF. In DNA form, the CDR3 reads TGCAGTGCTAGTTCAGGGGGTGAAAAACTGTTTTTT.

This clonotype was seen many times. V gene TRBV28 combines with J gene TRBJ2-5; 7 bases match TRBD1. The CDR3 runs 14 residues. Germline V gene data show CDR1 as MDHEN and CDR2 as SYDVKM. With V trimmed by 1 base and J by 3 bases, 2 bases remained unmatched. CDR3 sequence (DNA): TGTGCCAGCAGTTTATTCGGGACAGAAGAGACCCAGTACTTC. Its protein is CASSLFGTEETQYF.

This clonotype was seen only a few times. The CDR3 protein is CATSDPPTETQYF. In DNA, the CDR3 is TGTGCCACCAGTGATCCACCGACGGAGACCCAGTACTTC. The V and J genes are TRBV24-1 and TRBJ2-5, with D uncertain. V lost 3 bases and J 5 bases, leaving 9 bases between the germline ends. This CDR3 comprises 13 residues. Germline values: CDR1 KGHDR, CDR2 SFDVKD.

This chain uses TRBV11-2 with TRBJ2-7; D is unclear. The CDR3 totals 13 residues. V was cut by 1 base and J by 6 bases, with 10 bases left in between. Germline V CDR1 and CDR2: SGHAT, FQNNGV. In DNA form, the CDR3 reads TGTGCCAGCAGCTTAGTACTACGCCGCGAGCAGTACTTC. This codes for CASSLVLRREQYF.

This clonotype was observed many times. The rearrangement joins TRBV7-6 to TRBJ1-1; D remains ambiguous. Per the germline V gene, CDR1 is SGHVS and CDR2 is FNYEAQ. The CDR3 is made up of 16 amino acids. Trimming removed 5 bases at V and 0 bases at J, with 16 bases between. CDR3 nucleotide sequence: TGTGCCAGCAGCCGGGAGCCCTTCCCTTTGAACACTGAAGCTTTCTTT. It specifies CASSREPFPLNTEAFF.

Many counts were recorded for this clonotype. The J gene is TRBJ2-2, the V gene TRBV9; 10 bases are shared with TRBD2. V shed 2 bases and J 0 bases; nucleotides not matched to a gene: 4. Germline V gives CDR1 SGDLS, CDR2 YYNGEE. The length of the CDR3 is 17 residues. CDR3: CASSVSTSGTNTGELFF. CDR3 DNA: TGTGCCAGCAGCGTTAGTACTAGCGGGACGAACACCGGGGAGCTGTTTTTT.

The chain uses TRBV19 and TRBJ1-2; D is unclear. This CDR3 is 15 amino acids long. Trimming removed 8 bases at V and 0 bases at J, with 16 bases between. Germline V lookup: CDR1 LNHDA, CDR2 SQIVND (reference sequence). CDR3 DNA: TGTGCCAGTCGCCCCCGGACCGGCGCTAACTATGGCTACACCTTC. Amino acids: CASRPRTGANYGYTF.

The chain links TRBV7-9 to TRBJ2-1; the D gene could be TRBD1 or TRBD2 (6 bases each). V lost 0 bases and J lost 2, with 17 bases in between. CDR3 length equals 18 residues. The V gene's germline CDR1 is SEHNR and CDR2 FQNEAQ (reference sequence). Here the CDR3 DNA reads TGTGCCAGCAGCTTAGCGGGACGCTCGAGGGGGGCCTACAATGAGCAGTTCTTC. Translation gives CASSLAGRSRGAYNEQFF.